One sample yielded the 25 T cell receptor beta chains listed below, sequenced in a study of molecular identifiers for immune sequencing clone quantification. TCRdb ran MiXCR on the PCR reads and lists one entry per CDR3 protein. The sample has under 350,000 distinct CDR3 sequences; roughly 24% are singletons. Sequenced input: naive CD8+ T cells from blood, with Jurkat cell RNA spiked in. Sample subset: FACS-sorted CD8+CD4-CCR7+CD45RA+ naive T cells. The receptors here all came from a human donor in good health. Some libraries in this study had Jurkat cell RNA spiked in.

This clonotype was counted a few times. One junction end disagrees with the germline gene, perhaps due to a read error. The chain has TRBV5-1 and TRBJ2-3; weak D call: TRBD1 (6 bases). Germline V gene lookup returns CDR1 SGHRS and CDR2 YFSETQ. CDR3 size: 16 residues. CDR3 in DNA: TGCGCCAGCAGCTTGGACAGGGTTCCTTTTGCAGATACGCAGTGTTTT. Protein product: CASSLDRVPFADTQCF.

The chain has TRBV5-1 and TRBJ2-2, with TRBD2 matching 11 bases. Germline lookup yields CDR1 SGHRS and CDR2 YFSETQ. CDR3 length: 17 residues. The J segment lost 5 bases and the V segment lost 3 bases, leaving 9 bases of the junction unmatched. CDR3 loop: CASSYTLAGGSTGELFF. CDR3 nucleotides: TGCGCCAGCAGCTACACCCTAGCGGGAGGTAGTACCGGGGAGCTGTTTTTT. Full variable domain (remainder filled in from reference TRBV5-1 and TRBJ2-2): KAGVTQTPRYLIKTRGQQVTLSCSPISGHRSVSWYQQTPGQGLQFLFEYFSETQRNKGNFPGRFSGRQFSNSRSEMNVSTLELGDSALYLCASSYTLAGGSTGELFFGEGSRLTVL.

This clonotype was counted at least ten times. This chain uses TRBV7-8 with TRBJ2-4; no firm D call. This CDR3 has 17 residues. Germline assignment: CDR1 SGHVS and CDR2 FQNEAQ. V was cut by 1 base and J by 0 bases, with 13 bases left in between. CDR3 amino acids: CASSLGLKNLAKNIQYF. CDR3 nucleotide sequence: TGTGCCAGCAGCTTAGGTCTCAAAAACCTAGCCAAAAACATTCAGTACTTC.

This clonotype occurred many times. The chain has TRBV5-5 and TRBJ2-1; weak D call: TRBD2 (6 bases). The CDR3 is 11 residues long. The V gene lost 2 bases and the J gene lost 13 bases, with 10 bases spanning the gap. The germline gives CDR1 SGHKS, CDR2 YYEKEE (reference sequence). DNA of the CDR3: TGTGCCAGCAGCTTACCGGGACTTCAGTTCTTC. This codes for CASSLPGLQFF.

The rearrangement joins TRBV12-3 or TRBV12-4 to TRBJ1-1; 8 bases are a match to TRBD1. The CDR3 loop spans 13 amino acids. Trimming cost V 9 bases and J 5 bases; bases outside gene matches: 8. This chain's CDR3 is CASLQGGTTEAFF. The DNA of the CDR3 is TGTGCCAGTTTACAGGGGGGGACGACTGAAGCTTTCTTT.

This clonotype was seen more than once but under ten times. V is TRBV6-5 and J is TRBJ1-6; D is unclear. The germline V gene encodes CDR1 MNHEY and CDR2 SVGAGI. The CDR3 sequence is 16 residues long. Trimming left V 2 bases short and J 10 bases short, with 18 bases between. Here the CDR3 DNA reads TGTGCCAGCAGTTACAAGCTGTTTGCCGAGGTGTCACCCCTCCACTTT. It is translated as CASSYKLFAEVSPLHF.

Comments on this clonotype: Given the absence of the conserved phenylalanine or tryptophan at the CDR3 end, a read error is likely. V and J are TRBV28 and TRBJ2-3, with D unresolved. Germline V gene lookup returns CDR1 MDHEN and CDR2 SYDVKM. CDR3 length equals 13 residues. V was trimmed by 2 bases and J by 3 bases, leaving 6 bases between them. The CDR3 DNA reads TGTGCCAGCAGTTTACCCCCGACAGATACGCAGTATTCT. Translating gives CASSLPPTDTQYS.

As to this clonotype: A much larger clone lies one base from this, so it may be a read error. The chain joins TRBV29-1 to TRBJ1-1, with 8 positions matching TRBD1. The CDR3 spans 13 residues. CDR1 is SQVTM, CDR2 ANQGSEA, per germline. The V gene end was trimmed by 3 bases and the J gene end by 9 bases; junction bases not matched to a gene: 9. Here the CDR3 reads CSVEPGGASKAFF. Here the CDR3 DNA reads TGCAGCGTTGAGCCAGGGGGCGCTTCTAAAGCTTTCTTT.

This clonotype was observed once. The chain couples TRBV15 to TRBJ2-5, with D uncertain. In germline, CDR1 is LNHNV, CDR2 YYDKDF (reference sequence). This CDR3 region has 17 residues. Deletions cut 2 bases from V and 1 base from J, with 17 bases between. The CDR3 loop is CATSRRQEREAQETQYF. DNA for the CDR3: TGTGCCACCAGCAGACGCCAGGAAAGAGAGGCCCAAGAGACCCAGTACTTC.

There are many counts of this clonotype. V is TRBV4-3 and J is TRBJ2-7; D possibly corresponds to TRBD1 (6 bases). In germline, CDR1 is LGHNA, CDR2 YSLEER. This CDR3 contains 15 residues. Trimming left V 1 base short and J 1 base short, with 11 bases between. The CDR3, as DNA: TGCGCCAGCAGCCAAGTCCGGACAGCTTCCTACGAGCAGTACTTC. Protein product: CASSQVRTASYEQYF.

This clonotype was found a few times. The rearrangement joins TRBV7-9 to TRBJ1-1; 7 bases match TRBD1. After removal of 5 bases from V and 2 bases from J, the junction contained 8 bases not matched to a gene. Germline V gives CDR1 SEHNR, CDR2 FQNEAQ (reference sequence). This CDR3 has 15 amino acids. The CDR3 loop reads CASSGWDRENTEAFF. DNA for the CDR3: TGTGCCAGCAGCGGATGGGACAGAGAAAACACTGAAGCTTTCTTT.

Details on this clonotype: A clone one base away is much larger, so this may be a read error. The chain links TRBV3-1 to TRBJ2-1; D is uncertain. This CDR3 spans 12 amino acids. Germline V CDR1 and CDR2: LGHDT, YNNKEL (reference sequence). CDR3 loop: CASSLENNQQFF. CDR3 DNA sequence: TGTGCCAGCAGCCTAGAGAACAATCAGCAGTTCTTC.

About this clonotype: This may arise from a read error, as a much more abundant clone is one base away. The chain is built from TRBV5-6 and TRBJ2-7; tentative D call: TRBD2 (6 bases). Germline V CDR1 and CDR2: SGHDT, YYEEEE. V lost 0 bases to trimming and J lost 2 bases, with 12 bases between them. The CDR3 has 15 amino acids. The CDR3 region has the DNA TGTGCCAGCAGCTTGGGAGCCGGGACTGCCTACGAGCAGTACTTC. Its translation: CASSLGAGTAYEQYF.

The CDR3 region has the DNA TGTGCCAGCACCCCGGTGGCCGGGTGGCGGGAGACCCAGTACTTC. This gives the protein CASTPVAGWRETQYF. This chain joins TRBV6-5 and TRBJ2-5; D gene unclear. V lost 7 bases to trimming and J lost 5 bases, with 20 bases between them. This CDR3 is built from 15 residues. CDR1 and CDR2 (germline): MNHEY, SVGAGI.

Of note for this clonotype: Since a much larger clone is just one base distant, this may be a read error. The rearrangement uses TRBV11-2 and TRBJ1-4, with 7 bases matching TRBD1. The germline V gene has CDR1 SGHAT and CDR2 FQNNGV. This CDR3 region has 16 residues. The V gene end was trimmed by 4 bases and the J gene end by 0 bases; junction bases not matched to a gene: 5. CDR3 region: CASSSWDRATNEKLFF. The CDR3 region has the DNA TGTGCCAGCAGCTCCTGGGACAGAGCAACTAATGAAAAACTGTTTTTT. The full variable domain, completed using reference TRBV11-2 and TRBJ1-4, is EAGVAQSPRYKIIEKRQSVAFWCNPISGHATLYWYQQILGQGPKLLIQFQNNGVVDDSQLPKDRFSAERLKGVDSTLKIQPAKLEDSAVYLCASSSWDRATNEKLFFGSGTQLSVL.

This clonotype was counted a single time. CDR3 in DNA: TGTGCCAGCACCAAAGACCTGGCGGGCAATCAGCCCCAGCATTTT. Translation gives CASTKDLAGNQPQHF. The chain carries TRBV12-3 or TRBV12-4 and TRBJ1-5, with no clear D. Trimming pared 7 bases from V and 2 bases from J, leaving 15 bases between. This CDR3 is 15 amino acids long.

This clonotype was counted only a few times. This chain uses TRBV10-3 with TRBJ2-5; 13 bases agree with TRBD2. CDR1 is ENHRY, CDR2 SYGVKD, per germline. The CDR3 covers 18 residues. Losses at the gene ends were 4 bases for V and 1 base for J; bases not matched to a gene: 9. The CDR3 coding sequence is TGTGCCATCAGTGGGACTAGCGGGAGCGACCATATCCAAGAGACCCAGTACTTC. Its translation is CAISGTSGSDHIQETQYF.

This clonotype was seen once. A much larger clone lies one base from this, so it may be a read error. This rearrangement joins TRBV15 to TRBJ2-3; TRBD1 matches 7 bases. Germline CDR1 and CDR2: LNHNV and YYDKDF (reference sequence). This CDR3 has 15 amino acids. V lost 3 bases, J lost 2 bases, and 5 bases stayed unmatched. CDR3 bases: TGTGCCACCAGCAGGACAGGGCGACTCACAGATACGCAGTATTTT. Translating it yields CATSRTGRLTDTQYF.

This clonotype was picked up a small number of times. This chain links TRBV19 with TRBJ2-7; D is uncertain. Germline-derived CDR1 and CDR2 are LNHDA and SQIVND (reference sequence). The CDR3 has 11 residues. The V gene lost 4 bases and the J gene lost 4 bases, with 5 bases spanning the gap. The CDR3, as DNA: TGTGCCAGTAGTACAAAATACGAGCAGTACTTC. Translated: CASSTKYEQYF.

Of note for this clonotype: A clone one base away is much larger, so this may be a read error. The J gene is TRBJ2-5, the V gene TRBV5-3, with 9 bases matching TRBD2. TRBV5-3 is labeled an ORF, and its function is uncertain. The CDR3 runs 15 residues. Germline trimming cut 8 bases from V and 2 bases from J; bases unmatched to any gene: 10. The chain's CDR3 is CASNPGLATQETQYF. The CDR3 DNA follows: TGTGCCAGCAACCCGGGACTAGCAACACAAGAGACCCAGTACTTC.

The CDR3 DNA reads as TGTGCCAGCTCTACAGGGTTAGGGGAGCAGTTCTTC. It translates to CASSTGLGEQFF. The V call is TRBV18, the J call TRBJ2-1; weak D call: TRBD1 (6 bases). This CDR3 is built from 12 residues. Trimming left V 6 bases short and J 10 bases short, with 13 bases between. Germline assignment: CDR1 KGHSH and CDR2 LQKENI.

This clonotype has ten or more counts. V usage is TRBV29-1 and J usage is TRBJ2-3; 11 bases line up with TRBD2. V shed 4 bases and J 2 bases; nucleotides not matched to a gene: 8. This CDR3 region has 16 residues. Germline values: CDR1 SQVTM, CDR2 ANQGSEA. This chain's CDR3 is CSVGLGTSGFTDTQYF. The CDR3 DNA is TGCAGCGTTGGGCTAGGGACTAGCGGATTCACAGATACGCAGTATTTT.

This clonotype was seen more than once but under ten times. The chain has TRBV9 and TRBJ2-5; no definite D call. Germline CDR1 is SGDLS and CDR2 is YYNGEE. Deletions cut 2 bases from V and 3 bases from J, with 8 bases between. CDR3 size: 13 residues. The DNA for the CDR3 is TGTGCCAGCAGCGTGGTGATTGAAGAGACCCAGTACTTC. It specifies CASSVVIEETQYF.

The chain recombines TRBV5-8 with TRBJ1-1, with 9 bases that match TRBD1. V dropped 7 bases and J dropped 6; count of bases not matched to a gene: 4. CDR1 is SGHTS, CDR2 YDEGEE, per germline. CDR3 length: 12 amino acids. CDR3 loop: CASGTGFPEAFF. In DNA form, the CDR3 reads TGTGCCAGCGGGACAGGGTTCCCTGAAGCTTTCTTT.

The chain employs TRBV4-3 and TRBJ2-7; D uncertain. The CDR3 totals 16 residues. Per germline, CDR1 LGHNA and CDR2 YSLEER. The V and J ends lost 0 bases and 2 bases respectively, with 14 bases between them. CDR3 protein: CASSQDPGRLTYEQYF. In nucleotides, the CDR3 is TGCGCCAGCAGCCAAGACCCGGGCAGGCTAACCTACGAGCAGTACTTC.